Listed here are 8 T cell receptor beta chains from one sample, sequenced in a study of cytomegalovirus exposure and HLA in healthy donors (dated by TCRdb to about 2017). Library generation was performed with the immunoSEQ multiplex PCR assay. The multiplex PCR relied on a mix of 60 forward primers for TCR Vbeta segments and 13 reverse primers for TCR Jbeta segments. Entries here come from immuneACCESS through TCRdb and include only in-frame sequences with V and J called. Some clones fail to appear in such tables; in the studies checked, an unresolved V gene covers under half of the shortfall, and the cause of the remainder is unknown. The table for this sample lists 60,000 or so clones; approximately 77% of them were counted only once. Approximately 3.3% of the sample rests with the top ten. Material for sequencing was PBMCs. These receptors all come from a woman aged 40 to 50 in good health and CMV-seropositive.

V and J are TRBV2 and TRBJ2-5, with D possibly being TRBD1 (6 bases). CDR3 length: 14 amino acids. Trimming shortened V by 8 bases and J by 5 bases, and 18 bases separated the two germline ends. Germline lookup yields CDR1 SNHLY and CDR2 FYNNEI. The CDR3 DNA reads TGTGCCAGCGGGGCTTTACAGGGATTGGAGACCCAGTACTTC. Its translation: CASGALQGLETQYF.

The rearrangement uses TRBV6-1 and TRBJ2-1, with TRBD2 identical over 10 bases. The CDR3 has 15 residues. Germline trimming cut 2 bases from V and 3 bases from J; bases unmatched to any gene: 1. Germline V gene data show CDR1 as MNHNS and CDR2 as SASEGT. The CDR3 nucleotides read TGTGCCAGCAGTGAACTAGCGGGGGACTACAATGAGCAGTTCTTC. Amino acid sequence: CASSELAGDYNEQFF.

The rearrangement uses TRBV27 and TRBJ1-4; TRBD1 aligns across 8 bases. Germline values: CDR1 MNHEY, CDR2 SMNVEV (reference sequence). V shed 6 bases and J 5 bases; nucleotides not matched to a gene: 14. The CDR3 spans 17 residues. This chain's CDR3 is CASRDRGIDRANEKLFF. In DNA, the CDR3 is TGTGCCAGCAGAGACAGGGGAATTGATAGGGCGAATGAAAAACTGTTTTTT.

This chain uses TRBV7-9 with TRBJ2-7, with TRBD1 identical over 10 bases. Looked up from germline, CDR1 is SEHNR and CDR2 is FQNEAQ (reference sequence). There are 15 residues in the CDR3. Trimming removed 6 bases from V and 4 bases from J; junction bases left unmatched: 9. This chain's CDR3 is CASSIGDRGWYEQYF. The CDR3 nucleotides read TGTGCCAGCAGTATAGGGGACAGGGGTTGGTACGAGCAGTACTTC.

The CDR3 DNA reads as TGTGCCAGCGTAATACAGGGGGCTGACGAGCAGTACTTC. Protein sequence: CASVIQGADEQYF. This chain links TRBV5-5 with TRBJ2-7, with 9 positions matching TRBD1. V dropped 7 bases and J dropped 5; count of bases not matched to a gene: 7. The germline CDR1 and CDR2 sequences are SGHKS and YYEKEE (reference sequence). CDR3 size: 13 residues.

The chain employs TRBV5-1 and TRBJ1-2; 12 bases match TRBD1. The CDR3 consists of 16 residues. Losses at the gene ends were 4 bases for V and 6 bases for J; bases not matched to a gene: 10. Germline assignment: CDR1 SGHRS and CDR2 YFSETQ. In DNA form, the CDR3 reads TGCGCCAGCAGCACGGGGACAGGGGGCAATCGGGATGGCTACACCTTC. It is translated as CASSTGTGGNRDGYTF. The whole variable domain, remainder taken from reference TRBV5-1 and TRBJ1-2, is KAGVTQTPRYLIKTRGQQVTLSCSPISGHRSVSWYQQTPGQGLQFLFEYFSETQRNKGNFPGRFSGRQFSNSRSEMNVSTLELGDSALYLCASSTGTGGNRDGYTFGSGTRLTVV.

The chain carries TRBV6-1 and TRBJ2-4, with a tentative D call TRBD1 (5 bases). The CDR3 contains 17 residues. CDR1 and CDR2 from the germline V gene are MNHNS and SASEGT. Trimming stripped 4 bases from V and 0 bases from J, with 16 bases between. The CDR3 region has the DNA TGTGCCAGCAGTGCCTATCGTGGGGCCTCAGCCAAAAACATTCAGTACTTC. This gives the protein CASSAYRGASAKNIQYF.

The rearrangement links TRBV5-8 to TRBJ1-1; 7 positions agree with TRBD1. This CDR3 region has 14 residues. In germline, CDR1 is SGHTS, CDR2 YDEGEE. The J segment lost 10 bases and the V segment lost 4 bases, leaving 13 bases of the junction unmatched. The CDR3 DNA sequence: TGTGCCAGCAGCCGTACTGGGACAGTCGTATCAGCTTTCTTT. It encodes CASSRTGTVVSAFF.